These T cell receptor beta chains were read from a single sample in a study of graft-versus-host responses after intestinal transplantation. These TCRs are of unknown antigen specificity. Profiled with immunoSEQ multiplex PCR; TCRdb holds only in-frame clones, not every one. The table shows more than 65,000 clones, with roughly 90% occurring only once. Material: unstimulated CD8+ T cells sorted from spleen or lymph node cells, obtained before transplant. The receptors come from a human donor who was the organ donor for an intestinal transplant. CDR3s include the opening cysteine and the closing phenylalanine or tryptophan. D genes are given only for firm matches. Part of the rows lack a size; the others show once, few, many or a class for expanded clones.

v_call,j_call,d_call,clone_size,cdr3_nt,cdr3_aa
TRBV11-2,TRBJ1-1,-,once,TGTGCCAGCGACCCGGGGGTTCTGGACACTGAAGCTTTCTTT,CASDPGVLDTEAFF
TRBV30,TRBJ1-1,TRBD1,-,TGTGCCTGGAGTGTATGGAGGGGGCCACGGGACACTGAAGCTTTCTTT,CAWSVWRGPRDTEAFF
TRBV6-8,TRBJ1-3,TRBD1,once,TGTGCCAGCAGGCGTACAGGGGTCGAGCTTAGGTTCTCTGGAAACACCATATATTTT,CASRRTGVELRFSGNTIYF
TRBV28,TRBJ1-5,-,-,TGTGCCAGCAGTTGGGGACACCCATCGAGCAATCAGCCCCAGCATTTT,CASSWGHPSSNQPQHF
TRBV5-5,TRBJ2-7,-,-,TGTGCCAGCAGTCGGGGCGCCTTAAACTACGAGCAGTACTTC,CASSRGALNYEQYF
TRBV6-6,TRBJ1-1,-,-,TGTGCCAGCAGTTACGCAGGGAACACTGAAGCTTTCTTT,CASSYAGNTEAFF
TRBV2,TRBJ1-1,-,-,TGTGCCAGCAGTGATGGTTCAGGCCACACTGAAGCTTTCTTT,CASSDGSGHTEAFF
TRBV20-1,TRBJ2-1,-,-,TGCAGTGCTCTCCCCGGAGTCGAGCAGTTCTTC,CSALPGVEQFF
TRBV13,TRBJ1-6,-,-,TGTGCCAGCAGCTCTAATAGGGCCAGGAGCGGCAAGTCACCCCTCCACTTT,CASSSNRARSGKSPLHF
TRBV11-2,TRBJ1-1,-,-,TGTGCCAGCAGTTTAGATATGCAGGTATGGTTGAACACTGAAGCTTTCTTT,CASSLDMQVWLNTEAFF
TRBV5-4,TRBJ2-1,TRBD1,-,TGTGCCAGCAGACTGGACAGGCCTACCTACAATGAGCAGTTCTTC,CASRLDRPTYNEQFF
TRBV19,TRBJ1-1,TRBD1,-,TGTGCCAGTAATCAGGGGGTGAACACTGAAGCTTTCTTT,CASNQGVNTEAFF
TRBV6-1,TRBJ2-7,TRBD1,-,TGTGCCAGCAGTGAAGAAGAGGGGGCGGCTGTGGTTAGGAACGAGCAGTACTTC,CASSEEEGAAVVRNEQYF
TRBV5-1,TRBJ1-2,TRBD1,-,TGCGCCAGCAGCTTGGCCTCTGGGACAGGGAACGGCTACACCTTC,CASSLASGTGNGYTF
TRBV5-6,TRBJ1-1,-,-,TGTGCCAGCAGCTTGGCGGGGAGTTTGCGAACTGAAGCTTTCTTT,CASSLAGSLRTEAFF
TRBV6-1,TRBJ2-5,-,-,TGTGCCGGGGCCAGGGGATCAGAGACCCAGTACTTC,CAGARGSETQYF
TRBV15,TRBJ2-1,TRBD2,-,TGTGCCACCAGCAGAGATTCGGGACTAGCGGGAGCGACCTCCTACAATGAGCAGTTCTTC,CATSRDSGLAGATSYNEQFF
TRBV12-5,TRBJ2-6,-,once,TGTGCTAGTGGTTTGGGAGGGGCAGGGGCCAACGTCCTGACTTTC,CASGLGGAGANVLTF
TRBV11-3,TRBJ2-1,-,-,TGTGCCAGCAGCTTAGATTTCCTAGGAAGTGAGCAGTTCTTC,CASSLDFLGSEQFF
TRBV25-1,TRBJ1-3,-,once,TGTGCCAGCAGTGACTGGTCGATAGAACCTGGAAACACCATATATTTT,CASSDWSIEPGNTIYF
TRBV4-1,TRBJ2-3,-,-,TGCGCCAGCAGCCAGGGGGTCCTCTGGGGGACAGATACGCAGTATTTT,CASSQGVLWGTDTQYF
TRBV11-1,TRBJ2-7,-,-,TGTGCCAGCAGCCCGCCCCCCGACAGGAGATACTACGAGCAGTACTTC,CASSPPPDRRYYEQYF
TRBV30,TRBJ2-2,TRBD1,-,TGTGCCTGGAGTAGCCGGGGGACAGGGACGGGCGGGGAGCTGTTTTTT,CAWSSRGTGTGGELFF
TRBV5-6,TRBJ1-1,TRBD1,medium-sized,TGTGCCAGCAGTTGGTGGACAGGTAATAAGAACACTGAAGCTTTCTTT,CASSWWTGNKNTEAFF
TRBV27,TRBJ2-3,-,-,TGTGCCAGCAGTGAAATTAACAGTCACCGCACAGATACGCAGTATTTT,CASSEINSHRTDTQYF
TRBV6-5,TRBJ2-3,-,-,TGTGCCAGCAGTCCGGATGTCCGCACAGATACGCAGTATTTT,CASSPDVRTDTQYF
TRBV6-1,TRBJ2-3,-,-,TGTGCCAGCAGTGTCATAGGGGAACGTACGCAGTATTTT,CASSVIGERTQYF
TRBV21-1,TRBJ1-5,-,-,TGTGCCAGCAGCGAACTCGCGGGGCAGGGGGCTCCCAGCAATCAGCCCCAGCATTTT,CASSELAGQGAPSNQPQHF
TRBV6-5,TRBJ2-7,TRBD1,-,TGTGCCAGCAGTTACGACAGGGCCAACTACGAGCAGTACTTC,CASSYDRANYEQYF
TRBV2,TRBJ2-1,TRBD2,-,TGTGCCAGCAGTGAAGGCACTAGCGGGAGTTTTGTAGATGAGCAGTTCTTC,CASSEGTSGSFVDEQFF
TRBV19,TRBJ1-6,-,-,TGTGCCAGTAGTATCTTACAGTATAATTCACCCCTCCACTTT,CASSILQYNSPLHF
TRBV6-5,TRBJ1-5,-,-,TGTGCCAGCAGTTACTCGAAACAGCCCCAGCATTTT,CASSYSKQPQHF
TRBV5-1,TRBJ1-1,-,-,TGCGCCAGCAGCTTGGTTGAGCCGAACACTGAAGCTTTCTTT,CASSLVEPNTEAFF
TRBV15,TRBJ2-1,-,-,TGTGCCACCAGCAGGTCCGGGGCAAATGAGCAGTTCTTC,CATSRSGANEQFF
TRBV7-9,TRBJ2-7,-,-,TGTGCCAGCAGCTCGCTCACCCCCTACGAGCAGTACTTC,CASSSLTPYEQYF
TRBV7-9,TRBJ1-4,-,-,TGTGCCAGCCGGGGAGGGAATAATGAAAAACTGTTTTTT,CASRGGNNEKLFF
TRBV5-1,TRBJ2-5,-,-,TGCGCCAGCAGCTTGGAGGGCTGGGGGGAAGAGACCCAGTACTTC,CASSLEGWGEETQYF
TRBV5-6,TRBJ1-1,-,-,TGTGCCAGCAGCTTGGTTTGGGACACTTCGTCGAACACTGAAGCTTTCTTT,CASSLVWDTSSNTEAFF
TRBV5-6,TRBJ2-5,-,-,TGTGCCAGCAGCTTGGCCGATGTTCAAGAGACCCAGTACTTC,CASSLADVQETQYF
TRBV7-3,TRBJ2-1,-,-,TGTGCCAGCAGCTTCTGGCGGGTGGGGTCCTACAATGAGCAGTTCTTC,CASSFWRVGSYNEQFF
TRBV10-1,TRBJ2-1,-,-,TGCGCCAGCGGCTACGGGGGCAATGAGCAGTTCTTC,CASGYGGNEQFF
TRBV11-2,TRBJ2-7,-,-,TGTGCCAGCAGCTTAGATGTAGCGTACCCCGTATACGAGCAGTACTTC,CASSLDVAYPVYEQYF
TRBV2,TRBJ1-1,-,-,TGTGCCAGCAGCGAAATCTCGGGGGGGAACACTGAAGCTTTCTTT,CASSEISGGNTEAFF
TRBV19,TRBJ2-5,-,-,TGTGCCAGTAGTAATGGAGAGACCCAGTACTTC,CASSNGETQYF
TRBV29-1,TRBJ2-2,-,-,TGCAGCGTCTTGAACACCTTAACCGGGGAGCTGTTTTTT,CSVLNTLTGELFF
TRBV30,TRBJ2-5,-,-,TGTGCCGGGGGGCATTTGGTGGGGGGCGAGACCCAGTACTTC,CAGGHLVGGETQYF
TRBV9,TRBJ1-1,-,-,TGTGCCAGCAGCGTAGCTCAGGCGGGGGAGGACACTGAAGCTTTCTTT,CASSVAQAGEDTEAFF
TRBV6-1,TRBJ1-1,-,-,TGTGCCAGCAGTGAAGCGCCGAGAGCTCTTGGAAAAATGAACACTGAAGCTTTCTTT,CASSEAPRALGKMNTEAFF
TRBV7-6,TRBJ1-1,-,-,TGTGCCAGCAGCGGGAATAGGGGCGAGGACACTGAAGCTTTCTTT,CASSGNRGEDTEAFF
TRBV2,TRBJ2-5,-,-,TGTGCCAGCAGTGAAGCATTCAAACTCTACGCCCAAGAGACCCAGTACTTC,CASSEAFKLYAQETQYF
TRBV11-2,TRBJ2-2,-,-,TGTGCCAGCAGCCCTGCTCATACCGGGGAGCTGTTTTTT,CASSPAHTGELFF
TRBV5-5,TRBJ2-7,TRBD1,-,TGTGCCGGCAACCCACCGGGACAGGGGTACGAGCAGTACTTC,CAGNPPGQGYEQYF
TRBV4-1,TRBJ1-1,-,-,TGCGCCAGCAGCCAATGGGGTAGCAGGAACACTGAAGCTTTCTTT,CASSQWGSRNTEAFF
TRBV5-4,TRBJ2-7,-,once,TGTGCCAGCAGCTTCGGCACCGTCGAGCAGTACTTC,CASSFGTVEQYF
TRBV5-8,TRBJ2-3,-,-,TGTGCCAGCAGCTTGGCGGTAACCTCCACAGATACGCAGTATTTT,CASSLAVTSTDTQYF
TRBV5-8,TRBJ2-7,TRBD1,-,TGTGCCAGCAGCACCGGGACAGTTTCGGGTGAGCAGTACTTC,CASSTGTVSGEQYF